This T cell receptor beta chain comes out of a study of blood T cell repertoires in COVID-19. Looking at the study overall: Sources were T cells, B-cell-depleted T cells, or PBMCs; the material itself was cDNA or gDNA.

Membership in each cohort depended on participant-reported clinical history. Recovered participants had two consecutive negative NP/OP PCR tests, healthcare professional clearance, or symptom resolution. The CDR3 contains 13 residues. Trimming cost V 0 bases and J 8 bases, with 11 bases left between them. CDR1 is SGHRS, CDR2 YFSETQ, per germline. In the authors' methods: Reference gene primer amplification gave nucleated cell count estimates. Produced via immunoSEQ multiplex PCR; TCRdb's table is partial and in-frame only. That table furnishes V, J and clone size, whereas the DNA furnished D and trimming. The repertoire includes 350,000 to 400,000 clones, roughly 87% of them detected once, and roughly 3% sits in the top ten.

The material sequenced was PBMCs or T cells enriched from blood (not recorded which). This chain joins TRBV5-1 and TRBJ1-1; D uncertain. This clonotype was sampled from a young woman who had recovered from COVID-19. The CDR3 spells CASSLEKASEAFF. CDR3 DNA: TGCGCCAGCAGCTTGGAGAAAGCCTCAGAAGCTTTCTTT.